This T cell receptor beta chain appears in the sequencing data of a study of PD-1 blockade in classical Hodgkin lymphoma. Whole-study results and caveats: It was CD4+ TCR diversity, not CD8+, that rose significantly by C4D1.

Concerning this clone itself: Its cognate antigen is unknown.

Trimming stripped 2 bases from V and 2 bases from J, with 12 bases between. The CDR3 is 15 amino acids. Germline V gene data show CDR1 as ENHRY and CDR2 as SYGVKD. Assay used: immunoSEQ multiplex PCR; TCRdb lists only in-frame clones, some missing. Here the sample spans 25,000 to 30,000 clones, roughly 70% being singletons. Every one of the patients relapsed after autologous stem cell transplantation (brentuximab vedotin exposure was variable). The sequences come from peripheral blood mononuclear cells (PBMCs), collected before the second cycle of nivolumab. The chain carries TRBV10-3 and TRBJ1-1, with D possibly TRBD1 on 6 matching bases. This TCR was recovered from a human donor with classical Hodgkin lymphoma. The CDR3 DNA reads TGTGCCATCAGTGAGCCTTGGACAGCTAACACTGAAGCTTTCTTT. Protein product: CAISEPWTANTEAFF.